The entry below gives a single T cell receptor beta chain sequence along with its context. Sequencing used immunoSEQ multiplex PCR; TCRdb keeps in-frame clones, though not all of them. The sample includes about 1.5 million clones, about 98% of them seen just once. The data were taken from a study of shared clonotypes between healthy human individuals. V was pared by 4 bases and J by 6 bases, with 6 bases of the junction left unmatched. Germline assignment: CDR1 SGHRS and CDR2 YFSETQ. The CDR3 is 14 residues long. This chain connects TRBV5-1 to TRBJ2-2; 7 bases align to TRBD2. This clonotype was obtained from a man younger than 40 in good health. Sequenced: naive CD4+ T cells sorted from blood. Subset indicated: CD45RA+ positively selected. This CDR3 reads CASSDPGLAGELFF. The CDR3 nucleotides are TGCGCCAGCAGCGACCCCGGACTAGCCGGGGAGCTGTTTTTT. Based on the CDR3 plus reference TRBV5-1 and TRBJ2-2, the full variable domain is KAGVTQTPRYLIKTRGQQVTLSCSPISGHRSVSWYQQTPGQGLQFLFEYFSETQRNKGNFPGRFSGRQFSNSRSEMNVSTLELGDSALYLCASSDPGLAGELFFGEGSRLTVL.